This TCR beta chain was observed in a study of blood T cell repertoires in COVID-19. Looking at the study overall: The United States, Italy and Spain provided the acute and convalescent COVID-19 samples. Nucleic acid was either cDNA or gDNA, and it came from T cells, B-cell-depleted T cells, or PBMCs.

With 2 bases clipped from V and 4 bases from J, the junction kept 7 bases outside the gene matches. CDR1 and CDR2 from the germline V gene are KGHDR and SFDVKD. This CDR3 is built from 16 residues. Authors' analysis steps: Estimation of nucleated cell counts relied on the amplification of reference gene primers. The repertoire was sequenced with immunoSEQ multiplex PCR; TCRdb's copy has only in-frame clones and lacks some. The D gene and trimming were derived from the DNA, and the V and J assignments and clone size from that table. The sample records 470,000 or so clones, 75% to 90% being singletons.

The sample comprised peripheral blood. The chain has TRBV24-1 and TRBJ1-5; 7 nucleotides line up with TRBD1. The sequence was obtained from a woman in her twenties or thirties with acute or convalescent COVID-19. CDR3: CATSDSRTGTNQPQHF. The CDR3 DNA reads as TGTGCCACCAGTGATTCTCGGACAGGAACAAATCAGCCCCAGCATTTT.